The T cell receptor beta chain under discussion was sequenced for a study of T cells after posttransplantation cyclophosphamide. Generated by immunoSEQ multiplex PCR, the TCRdb table keeps only in-frame clones and is missing some. The sample lists some 21,000 clones; roughly 98% were seen once. The V gene lost 3 bases and the J gene lost 1 base, with 9 bases spanning the gap. Germline V gene data show CDR1 as MNHEY and CDR2 as SMNVEV (reference sequence). This CDR3 is 14 amino acids long. This clonotype originated in a man aged 40-49 years in good health, CMV-negative, and a related stem cell transplant donor. The rearrangement links TRBV27 to TRBJ1-1; tentative D call: TRBD1 (6 bases). The sample comprised naive CD8+ T cells sorted from PBMCs. Here the CDR3 DNA reads TGTGCCAGCAGTTTTCTGGGACAGAACACTGAAGCTTTCTTT. Translation: CASSFLGQNTEAFF.